This passage covers 26 T cell receptor beta chains from one sample sequenced in a study of identical twins. One entry per CDR3 protein, called by TCRdb with MiXCR from the 5' RACE reads. The data show fewer than 500,000 distinct CDR3 sequences, 20% to 30% seen once. A further study also used this sample, focusing on T cells expressing NK-cell markers.

Sequenced: CD4+ T cells sorted from blood. These receptors were collected from a young woman in good health.

The sample holds a few counts of this clonotype. The rearrangement links TRBV29-1 to TRBJ1-1; D remains unclear. The CDR3 covers 14 residues. CDR1 and CDR2 (germline): SQVTM, ANQGSEA. Between the trimmed V and J ends, which lost 8 bases and 0 bases, there was a span of 16 bases. CDR3 coding DNA: TGCAGCATCCAGCGGACGGGGTTGAACACTGAAGCTTTCTTT. Translated: CSIQRTGLNTEAFF. The complete variable domain, with remaining parts taken from reference TRBV29-1 and TRBJ1-1, reads SAVISQKPSRDICQRGTSLTIQCQVDSQVTMMFWYRQQPGQSLTLIATANQGSEATYESGFVIDKFPISRPNLTFSTLTVSNMSPEDSSIYLCSIQRTGLNTEAFFGQGTRLTVV.

CDR3 nucleotide sequence: TGTGCCAGTAGTACGCAAGGACTAACGGGTACTGAAGCTTTCTTT. This sequence encodes CASSTQGLTGTEAFF. The chain has TRBV19 and TRBJ1-1; D remains ambiguous. The CDR3 is 15 amino acids. Germline CDR1 and CDR2: LNHDA and SQIVND (reference sequence). The V end was cut by 4 bases, the J end by 5 bases, with 17 bases between.

This clonotype was picked up a small number of times. The rearrangement joins TRBV12-3 or TRBV12-4 to TRBJ2-3; no firm D call. CDR3 length: 12 amino acids. With 10 bases removed from V and 6 bases from J, the gap between germline ends came to 14 bases. The CDR3 spells CATHSLTDTQYF. The CDR3 DNA reads TGTGCCACCCATAGCCTCACGGATACGCAGTATTTT.

This clonotype showed up just a few times. The rearrangement joins TRBV7-9 to TRBJ2-3; no firm D call. The CDR3 is made up of 12 amino acids. Trimming took off 2 bases at V and 4 bases at J, with 4 bases between the two ends. From germline, CDR1 is SEHNR and CDR2 FQNEAQ (reference sequence). This CDR3 is CASSLIADTQYF. The CDR3 DNA reads as TGTGCCAGCAGCTTAATAGCAGATACGCAGTATTTT.

This clonotype has ten or more counts. One end of the junction varies from germline; a read error may be responsible. V usage is TRBV5-1 and J usage is TRBJ2-1; D gene unclear. The CDR3 contains 12 residues. Germline V gene lookup returns CDR1 SGHRS and CDR2 YFSETQ. CDR3 region: CASSLVRNEQFF. CDR3 DNA: TGTGCCAGCAGCTTAGTACGCAATGAGCAGTTCTTC.

The chain has TRBV20-1 and TRBJ2-1; 7 bases map to TRBD2. Germline values: CDR1 DFQATT, CDR2 SNEGSKA (reference sequence). CDR3 length: 14 amino acids. J was trimmed by 8 bases and V by 2 bases; bases with no gene match: 9. CDR3 bases: TGCAGTGCTAGAAACCCGGGAGGTAGTGATGAGCAGTTCTTC. This translates into CSARNPGGSDEQFF.

The chain is built from TRBV20-1 and TRBJ2-3, with no clear D. The CDR3 runs 11 residues. The V and J ends lost 3 bases and 8 bases respectively, with 9 bases between them. The germline V gene encodes CDR1 DFQATT and CDR2 SNEGSKA (reference sequence). The CDR3 spells CSASRVGTQYF. The CDR3 DNA reads TGCAGTGCTAGCCGGGTTGGTACGCAGTATTTT.

J is TRBJ2-7 and V is TRBV20-1; D not certain. Germline assignment: CDR1 DFQATT and CDR2 SNEGSKA (reference sequence). Trimming left V 7 bases short and J 4 bases short, with 11 bases between. CDR3 size: 11 residues. The CDR3: CSGREKYEQYF. CDR3 DNA: TGCAGTGGAAGGGAAAAGTACGAGCAGTACTTC.

This sequence joins TRBV11-2 and TRBJ1-3; perhaps TRBD1 as D (5 bases). Germline V gives CDR1 SGHAT, CDR2 FQNNGV. The CDR3 runs to 15 residues. The V and J ends lost 5 bases and 2 bases respectively, with 13 bases between them. The DNA for the CDR3 is TGTGCCAGCAGCCGCCCATGGGGCACTGGAAACACCATATATTTT. Encoded protein: CASSRPWGTGNTIYF.

This sequence joins TRBV7-9 and TRBJ1-1; 10 nucleotides match TRBD1. J was trimmed by 6 bases and V by 6 bases; bases with no gene match: 10. The V gene's germline CDR1 is SEHNR and CDR2 FQNEAQ (reference sequence). CDR3 length equals 15 residues. This CDR3 reads CASSLTGGVRAEAFF. The CDR3 nucleotides read TGTGCCAGCAGTTTGACAGGGGGCGTAAGGGCTGAAGCTTTCTTT. The full variable domain, with the rest looked up from reference TRBV7-9 and TRBJ1-1, is DTGVSQNPRHKITKRGQNVTFRCDPISEHNRLYWYRQTLGQGPEFLTYFQNEAQLEKSRLLSDRFSAERPKGSFSTLEIQRTEQGDSAMYLCASSLTGGVRAEAFFGQGTRLTVV.

This clonotype was observed many times. The rearrangement joins TRBV10-3 to TRBJ2-5; 7 bases match TRBD2. Germline V gene lookup returns CDR1 ENHRY and CDR2 SYGVKD. The V segment lost 7 bases and the J segment 5 bases; nucleotides outside the gene matches: 19. The CDR3 has 17 amino acids. The DNA of the CDR3 is TGTGCCATCAAGGACCCCGCTGGGGCGGGAGCTAGCGAGACCCAGTACTTC. Protein sequence: CAIKDPAGAGASETQYF.

This clonotype was seen only a few times. The rearrangement joins TRBV27 to TRBJ2-3; the match to TRBD1 covers 8 bases. Trimming cost V 5 bases and J 4 bases; bases outside gene matches: 5. The germline CDR1 and CDR2 sequences are MNHEY and SMNVEV (reference sequence). The CDR3 runs to 14 residues. The CDR3 nucleotides read TGTGCCAGCAGTCCCAGACAGGGGTCAGATACGCAGTATTTT. Protein: CASSPRQGSDTQYF.

With respect to this clonotype: A much larger clone sits a single nucleotide away, making a read error possible. The CDR3 sequence: CASSFRNNEQFF. CDR3 DNA: TGTGCCAGCAGTTTCCGGAACAATGAGCAGTTCTTC. The chain couples TRBV28 to TRBJ2-1; D is unresolved. The CDR3 sequence is 12 residues long. Germline V gene data show CDR1 as MDHEN and CDR2 as SYDVKM. Trimming cost V 3 bases and J 5 bases, with 5 bases left between them.

The V and J genes are TRBV10-3 and TRBJ2-1, with 7 bases aligning to TRBD2. The trim removed 0 bases at V and 4 bases at J, leaving 6 bases unmatched. Germline CDR1 and CDR2: ENHRY and SYGVKD. There are 16 residues in the CDR3. The CDR3 sequence is CAISESRASGYNEQFF. CDR3 bases: TGTGCCATCAGTGAGTCAAGGGCTAGCGGATACAATGAGCAGTTCTTC.

The V gene is TRBV5-6, the J gene TRBJ2-7, with D perhaps matching TRBD1 (6 bases). Per the germline V gene, CDR1 is SGHDT and CDR2 is YYEEEE. The CDR3 spans 14 residues. V lost 4 bases, J lost 1 base, and 12 bases lay in between. CDR3 sequence reads: CASSQTGKSYEQYF. CDR3 DNA: TGTGCCAGCAGCCAAACAGGGAAATCCTACGAGCAGTACTTC.

A few counts support this clonotype. This chain uses TRBV11-3 with TRBJ2-3; 10 bases match TRBD2. The CDR3 is 17 amino acids. CDR1 and CDR2 (germline): SGHNT, YENEEA. J gave up 2 bases and V 6 bases, and 11 bases lay outside the gene matches. CDR3: CASRNPLAGALTDTQYF. The CDR3 DNA is TGTGCCAGCAGAAATCCTCTAGCGGGGGCCCTCACAGATACGCAGTATTTT.

The chain uses TRBV19 and TRBJ1-5, with unresolved D. Germline CDR1 reads LNHDA; CDR2 reads SQIVND (reference sequence). The V gene lost 6 bases and the J gene lost 0 bases, with 12 bases spanning the gap. This CDR3 has 15 residues. The CDR3 here is CASRPEEHSNQPQHF. Here the CDR3 DNA reads TGTGCCAGTAGGCCTGAGGAGCATAGCAATCAGCCCCAGCATTTT.

This sequence joins TRBV6-2 or TRBV6-3 and TRBJ2-7, with 10 bases that match TRBD2. Germline trimming cut 2 bases from V and 3 bases from J; bases unmatched to any gene: 7. Germline V gives CDR1 MNHEY, CDR2 SVGEGT. This CDR3 contains 16 residues. CDR3 region: CASSYPGLAVSYEQYF. The CDR3 nucleotides read TGTGCCAGCAGTTACCCCGGACTAGCGGTGAGCTACGAGCAGTACTTC.

This clonotype was observed a handful of times. This chain uses TRBV5-1 with TRBJ2-2, with a possible D match to TRBD2 (5 bases). This CDR3 has 15 residues. V lost 0 bases to trimming and J lost 6 bases, with 12 bases between them. Germline V gene lookup returns CDR1 SGHRS and CDR2 YFSETQ. CDR3 DNA sequence: TGCGCCAGCAGCTTGGCCCGGTGGAGGCCCGGGGAGCTGTTTTTT. Translating gives CASSLARWRPGELFF.

J is TRBJ2-6 and V is TRBV18, with TRBD1 matching over 7 bases. This CDR3 comprises 19 residues. Germline V CDR1 and CDR2: KGHSH, LQKENI. With 4 bases clipped from V and 2 bases from J, the junction kept 14 bases outside the gene matches. For the CDR3, the DNA is TGTGCCAGCTCACAACAGGGGTGGTCGGTGACGGCTGGGGCCAACGTCCTGACTTTC. It translates to CASSQQGWSVTAGANVLTF.

CDR3 residues: CATSESPRGSGAGENIQYF. Written as DNA, the CDR3 is TGTGCCACCAGTGAGTCACCCCGCGGCAGCGGGGCCGGGGAAAACATTCAGTACTTC. This rearrangement joins TRBV24-1 to TRBJ2-4, with TRBD2 matching 7 bases. V shed 4 bases, J shed 5 bases, and the junction held 19 bases outside the gene matches. This CDR3 comprises 19 residues. The germline gives CDR1 KGHDR, CDR2 SFDVKD.

This clonotype was seen a few times. V is TRBV5-1 and J is TRBJ2-2; 10 bases are a match to TRBD1. Per germline, CDR1 SGHRS and CDR2 YFSETQ. V shed 1 base and J 3 bases; nucleotides not matched to a gene: 6. CDR3 length: 17 amino acids. The CDR3 nucleotides are TGCGCCAGCAGCTTGACCGGGACAGGGGAGCACACCGGGGAGCTGTTTTTT. Amino acid sequence: CASSLTGTGEHTGELFF.

The rearrangement uses TRBV27 and TRBJ1-1; perhaps TRBD1 as D (6 bases). V dropped 5 bases and J dropped 4 bases, with 17 bases sitting between them. Germline CDR1 and CDR2: MNHEY and SMNVEV (reference sequence). The CDR3 is made up of 15 amino acids. CDR3 in amino acids: CASSPLQGLGTEAFF. The CDR3 DNA reads as TGTGCCAGCAGTCCCCTCCAGGGGCTGGGCACTGAAGCTTTCTTT.

There are a few counts of this clonotype. The CDR3 DNA reads as TGCGCCAGCAGCGTAGGGACAGACATGAACACTGAAGCTTTCTTT. This encodes CASSVGTDMNTEAFF. The chain links TRBV5-1 to TRBJ1-1; 7 nucleotides line up with TRBD1. The CDR3 is 15 amino acids. Germline lookup yields CDR1 SGHRS and CDR2 YFSETQ. Unmatched junction bases numbered 6, after V lost 4 bases and J lost 0 bases.

CDR3 in amino acids: CSAGTGSYTEAFF. CDR3 bases: TGCAGCGCCGGGACAGGGTCGTACACTGAAGCTTTCTTT. The V gene is TRBV29-1, the J gene TRBJ1-1; 9 positions agree with TRBD1. Germline CDR1 SQVTM, CDR2 ANQGSEA. J gave up 3 bases and V 7 bases, and 6 bases lay outside the gene matches. This CDR3 comprises 13 residues.

This sequence joins TRBV5-1 and TRBJ2-2, with D unclear. V dropped 0 bases and J dropped 0 bases, with 9 bases sitting between them. Germline V CDR1 and CDR2: SGHRS, YFSETQ. There are 16 residues in the CDR3. In DNA form, the CDR3 reads TGCGCCAGCAGCTTGGGGGGATCCGCGAACACCGGGGAGCTGTTTTTT. Translating it yields CASSLGGSANTGELFF. Filled out from reference TRBV5-1 and TRBJ2-2, the complete variable domain reads KAGVTQTPRYLIKTRGQQVTLSCSPISGHRSVSWYQQTPGQGLQFLFEYFSETQRNKGNFPGRFSGRQFSNSRSEMNVSTLELGDSALYLCASSLGGSANTGELFFGEGSRLTVL.